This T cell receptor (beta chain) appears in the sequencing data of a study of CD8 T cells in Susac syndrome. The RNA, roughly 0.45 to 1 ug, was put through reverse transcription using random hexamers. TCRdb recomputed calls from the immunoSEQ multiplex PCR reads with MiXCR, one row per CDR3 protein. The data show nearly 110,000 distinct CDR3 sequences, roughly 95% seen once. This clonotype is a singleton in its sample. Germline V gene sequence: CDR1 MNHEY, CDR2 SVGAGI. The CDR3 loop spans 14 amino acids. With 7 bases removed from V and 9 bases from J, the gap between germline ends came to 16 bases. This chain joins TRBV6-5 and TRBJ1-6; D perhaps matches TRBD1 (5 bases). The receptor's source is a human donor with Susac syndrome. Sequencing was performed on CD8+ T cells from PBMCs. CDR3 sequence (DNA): TGTGCCAGCAATCAAGGGACCGGAGGTTCACCCCTCCACTTT. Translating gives CASNQGTGGSPLHF.